The present T cell receptor beta chain was sequenced within a study of T-cell reconstitution after alpha-beta-depleted transplantation in children. There are a few counts of this clonotype. Germline values: CDR1 MNHNS, CDR2 SASEGT. CDR3 length equals 13 residues. Trimming took off 4 bases at V and 7 bases at J, with 13 bases between the two ends. The TCRbeta library incorporated unique molecular identifiers. TCRdb redid the calling of the PCR reads with MiXCR, one entry per CDR3 protein. There are roughly 500,000 distinct CDR3 sequences in the sample; roughly 18% occur only once, and 3% to 4% lies in the top ten.

The TCR originated in a human donor who donated a stem cell graft to a child with acute lymphoblastic leukemia. The specimen comprised PBMCs from the stem cell graft donor, sampled from the stem cell graft. V gene TRBV6-1 combines with J gene TRBJ1-1; a weak D match, TRBD1 (5 bases). The CDR3 bases are TGTGCCAGCAGTGTGTCTGGACACCTTGAAGCTTTCTTT. This translates into CASSVSGHLEAFF.